The present T cell receptor beta chain was sequenced within a study of blood T cell repertoires in COVID-19. On the study more broadly: Both acute and convalescent COVID-19 samples were obtained from the United States, Italy and Spain. Sources were T cells, B-cell-depleted T cells, or PBMCs; the material itself was cDNA or gDNA.

The CDR3 sequence is 13 residues long. V shed 5 bases and J 4 bases; nucleotides not matched to a gene: 4. Assay: immunoSEQ multiplex PCR; the TCRdb copy retains only in-frame clones and omits some. The table records some 250,000 clones, roughly four fifths of them present only once. The receptor was isolated from a woman aged 80 or over with COVID-19, enrolled during active disease. The material sequenced was peripheral blood. This sequence joins TRBV12-3 or TRBV12-4 and TRBJ1-2; 7 nucleotides align to TRBD1. This chain's CDR3 is CASSPGQSYGYTF. DNA of the CDR3: TGTGCCAGCAGTCCGGGACAGAGCTATGGCTACACCTTC.